One and the same sample provided the 18 T cell receptor beta chains below, sequenced in a study of blood T cell repertoires in COVID-19. Using immunoSEQ multiplex PCR, the repertoire was profiled, and TCRdb retains in-frame clones only, with some absent. There are nearly 45,000 clones in the sample; approximately 80% occur only once, and over 12% lies in the top ten. Sequencing input: peripheral blood. The receptors were gathered from a human donor in a cohort sampled during active COVID-19.

The chain combines TRBV7-2 with TRBJ1-5; D not resolved. V lost 7 bases and J 0 bases, leaving 13 bases between the germline ends. CDR1 SGHTA and CDR2 FQGNSA come from the germline V gene. The CDR3 is 15 amino acids. CDR3 residues: CASTPLVNSNQPQHF. CDR3 DNA sequence: TGTGCCAGCACCCCTTTAGTTAATAGCAATCAGCCCCAGCATTTT.

The chain joins TRBV7-2 to TRBJ2-6, with D perhaps TRBD2 (7 bases). Germline loops: CDR1 SGHTA, CDR2 FQGNSA. The CDR3 is made up of 15 amino acids. With 6 bases removed from V and 2 bases from J, the gap between germline ends came to 11 bases. Here the CDR3 reads CASSGGGAGANVLTF. CDR3 coding DNA: TGTGCCAGCAGTGGGGGGGGCGCTGGGGCCAACGTCCTGACTTTC.

This chain joins TRBV21-1 and TRBJ2-5; whether TRBD2, the table's D call, matches the DNA was not checked. TRBV21-1 is classified as a pseudogene. The CDR3 runs to 16 residues. CDR3 nucleotide sequence: TGTGCCAGCAGCAAAAGACTAGCGGGAGAAGGAGAGACCCAGTACTTC. Amino acids: CASSKRLAGEGETQYF.

This clone was detected once. The rearrangement links TRBV5-5 to TRBJ2-7, with D perhaps TRBD1 (6 bases). The CDR3 is 15 amino acids. The germline V and J ends were trimmed by 5 bases and 4 bases, with 19 bases remaining between them. Germline V lookup: CDR1 SGHKS, CDR2 YYEKEE (reference sequence). The CDR3, as DNA: TGTGCCAGCAGTTATACCGGGACAAGGGGTTACGAGCAGTACTTC. Its protein product is CASSYTGTRGYEQYF.

In its sample, this clone was seen once. The V call is TRBV5-1, the J call TRBJ2-7; D might be TRBD2 (6 bases). Trimming removed 0 bases at V and 3 bases at J, with 13 bases between. Germline V lookup: CDR1 SGHRS, CDR2 YFSETQ. The CDR3 extends over 15 amino acids. This chain's CDR3 is CASSLVASESYEQYF. The CDR3 DNA reads TGCGCCAGCAGCTTGGTGGCTAGCGAGAGCTACGAGCAGTACTTC.

This chain links TRBV7-6 with TRBJ2-2, with a weak D call TRBD1 (6 bases). The CDR3 length is 15 residues. Germline loops: CDR1 SGHVS, CDR2 FNYEAQ. Trimming left V 2 bases short and J 3 bases short, with 10 bases between. The CDR3 reads CASSLLQGYTGELFF. Here the CDR3 DNA reads TGTGCCAGCAGCTTACTCCAGGGGTACACCGGGGAGCTGTTTTTT.

CDR3 in amino acids: CASSLTELNEQFF. CDR3 nucleotide sequence: TGCGCCAGCAGCTTGACAGAGCTCAATGAGCAGTTCTTC. The rearrangement joins TRBV5-1 to TRBJ2-1, with D hard to call. Germline CDR1 SGHRS, CDR2 YFSETQ. The CDR3 contains 13 residues. V was pared by 1 base and J by 6 bases, with 8 bases between. Looking up the rest from reference TRBV5-1 and TRBJ2-1 gives the full variable domain: KAGVTQTPRYLIKTRGQQVTLSCSPISGHRSVSWYQQTPGQGLQFLFEYFSETQRNKGNFPGRFSGRQFSNSRSEMNVSTLELGDSALYLCASSLTELNEQFFGPGTRLTVL.

The V gene is TRBV7-2, the J gene TRBJ2-2, with D tentatively TRBD2 (5 bases). Trimming shortened V by 1 base and J by 6 bases, and 12 bases separated the two germline ends. The CDR3 spans 15 residues. The germline CDR1 and CDR2 sequences are SGHTA and FQGNSA. CDR3 nucleotides: TGTGCCAGCAGCTTAGAAGTGGGAGTCGCCGGGGAGCTGTTTTTT. Translated: CASSLEVGVAGELFF. Based on the CDR3 plus reference TRBV7-2 and TRBJ2-2, the full variable domain is GAGVSQSPSNKVTEKGKDVELRCDPISGHTALYWYRQSLGQGLEFLIYFQGNSAPDKSGLPSDRFSAERTGGSVSTLTIQRTQQEDSAVYLCASSLEVGVAGELFFGEGSRLTVL.

This chain links TRBV6-6 with TRBJ2-1; the match to TRBD1 covers 9 bases. Germline CDR1 reads MNHNY; CDR2 reads SVGAGI (reference sequence). The CDR3 is made up of 16 amino acids. J was trimmed by 2 bases and V by 7 bases; bases with no gene match: 9. The CDR3 DNA follows: TGTGCCAGCACTCCGACTCGACAGGGGGCCTACAATGAGCAGTTCTTC. Translated, it gives CASTPTRQGAYNEQFF.

The table lists this clone with a few counts. The chain carries TRBV5-4 and TRBJ2-7, with 8 bases that match TRBD1. Germline lookup yields CDR1 SGHNT and CDR2 YYREEE (reference sequence). The CDR3 has 12 residues. With V trimmed by 4 bases and J by 6 bases, 3 bases remained unmatched. The CDR3 protein is CASSIDRGEQYF. DNA of the CDR3: TGTGCCAGCAGCATAGACAGGGGCGAGCAGTACTTC.

The chain has TRBV4-2 and TRBJ1-2; D possibly corresponds to TRBD1 (5 bases). CDR1 and CDR2 (germline): LGHNA, YNFKEQ. V was shortened by 0 bases and J by 0 bases, with 17 bases between the two germline ends. The CDR3 length is 18 residues. The CDR3 here is CASSQDLGGGLANYGYTF. The CDR3 DNA sequence: TGTGCCAGCAGCCAAGATCTGGGCGGGGGATTAGCTAACTATGGCTACACCTTC.

The chain carries TRBV7-9 and TRBJ2-7, with 7 bases aligning to TRBD2. The CDR3 runs 15 residues. The V gene's germline CDR1 is SEHNR and CDR2 FQNEAQ (reference sequence). V shed 8 bases, J shed 4 bases, and the junction held 14 bases outside the gene matches. DNA of the CDR3: TGTGCCAGCGGACTTGAGCTAGCGGAAATATACGAGCAGTACTTC. Translated, it gives CASGLELAEIYEQYF.

The genes are TRBV5-4 and TRBJ2-6; unclear D gene. The V end lost 5 bases, the J end lost 0 bases, and 21 bases lay between the germline ends. Germline assignment: CDR1 SGHNT and CDR2 YYREEE (reference sequence). The CDR3 consists of 19 residues. CDR3 sequence (DNA): TGTGCCAGCAGACCCGGCTGGGCAGGCCTAAGCTCTGGGGCCAACGTCCTGACTTTC. This codes for CASRPGWAGLSSGANVLTF.

This clone was seen once. J is TRBJ2-5 and V is TRBV24-1; D might be TRBD1 (5 bases). CDR3 size: 12 residues. CDR1 is KGHDR and CDR2 is SFDVKD in the germline V gene. The V gene lost 5 bases and the J gene lost 4 bases, with 7 bases spanning the gap. The CDR3 sequence is CATSARGETQYF. The CDR3 DNA is TGTGCCACCAGTGCAAGGGGAGAGACCCAGTACTTC.

Only a few counts were recorded for this clone. The V call is TRBV10-1, the J call TRBJ1-5, with D perhaps matching TRBD1 (6 bases). CDR1 and CDR2 (germline): WNHNN, SYGVQD (reference sequence). V was shortened by 0 bases and J by 7 bases, with 7 bases between the two germline ends. The CDR3 is made up of 13 amino acids. CDR3 in amino acids: CASSESGGQPQHF. The CDR3 coding sequence is TGCGCCAGCAGTGAGTCAGGGGGACAGCCCCAGCATTTT.

V is TRBV15 and J is TRBJ2-7; 12 bases agree with TRBD1. From germline, CDR1 is LNHNV and CDR2 YYDKDF (reference sequence). The V and J ends lost 3 bases and 1 base, in that order; junction bases with no gene match: 10. The CDR3 contains 18 residues. CDR3 sequence (DNA): TGTGCCACCAGCAGCCCCGGGACAGGGGGCGCAAGGTCCTACGAGCAGTACTTC. It encodes CATSSPGTGGARSYEQYF.

The V gene is TRBV7-2, the J gene TRBJ1-2; D unresolved. There are 14 residues in the CDR3. Germline V gene sequence: CDR1 SGHTA, CDR2 FQGNSA. V lost 1 base to trimming and J lost 4 bases, with 10 bases between them. The CDR3 nucleotides are TGTGCCAGCAGCTTAGATCCCTCTGTCTATGGCTACACCTTC. Translating it yields CASSLDPSVYGYTF.

V usage is TRBV27 and J usage is TRBJ2-2; D ambiguous. The CDR3 length is 13 residues. The germline V gene has CDR1 MNHEY and CDR2 SMNVEV (reference sequence). Trimming shortened V by 6 bases and J by 0 bases, and 5 bases separated the two germline ends. The CDR3 loop is CASSTANTGELFF. For the CDR3, the DNA is TGTGCCAGCAGCACAGCGAACACCGGGGAGCTGTTTTTT.